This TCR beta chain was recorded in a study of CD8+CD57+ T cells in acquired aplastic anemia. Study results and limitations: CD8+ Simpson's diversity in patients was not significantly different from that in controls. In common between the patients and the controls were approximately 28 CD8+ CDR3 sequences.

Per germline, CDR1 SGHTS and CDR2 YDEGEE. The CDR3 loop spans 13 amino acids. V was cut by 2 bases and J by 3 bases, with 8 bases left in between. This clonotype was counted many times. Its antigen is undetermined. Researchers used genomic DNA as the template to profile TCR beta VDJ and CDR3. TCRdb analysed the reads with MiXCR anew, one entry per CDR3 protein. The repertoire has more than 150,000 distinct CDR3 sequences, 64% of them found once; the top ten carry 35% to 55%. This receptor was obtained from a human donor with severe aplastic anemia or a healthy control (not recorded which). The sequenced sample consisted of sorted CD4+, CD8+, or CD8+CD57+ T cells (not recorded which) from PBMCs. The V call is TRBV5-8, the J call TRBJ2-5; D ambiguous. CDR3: CASSLRAEETQYF. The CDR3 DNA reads TGTGCCAGCAGCTTAAGGGCAGAAGAGACCCAGTACTTC.